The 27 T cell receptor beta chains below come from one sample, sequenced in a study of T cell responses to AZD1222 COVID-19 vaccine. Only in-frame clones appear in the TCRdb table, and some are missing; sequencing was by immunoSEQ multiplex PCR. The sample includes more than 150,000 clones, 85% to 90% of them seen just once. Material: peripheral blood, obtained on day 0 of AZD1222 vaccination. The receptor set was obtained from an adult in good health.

The CDR3 sequence is CASRTAGGAGYGYTF. The CDR3 nucleotides read TGTGCCAGCAGAACCGCCGGGGGCGCGGGCTATGGCTACACCTTC. The chain carries TRBV6-5 and TRBJ1-2; tentative D call: TRBD1 (6 bases). CDR3 size: 15 residues. Germline V CDR1 and CDR2: MNHEY, SVGAGI. Trimming left V 6 bases short and J 4 bases short, with 18 bases between.

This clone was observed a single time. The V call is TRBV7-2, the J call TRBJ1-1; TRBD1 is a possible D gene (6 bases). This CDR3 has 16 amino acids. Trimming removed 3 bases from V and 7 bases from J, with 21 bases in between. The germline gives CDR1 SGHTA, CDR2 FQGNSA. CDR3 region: CASSFIGTQGKGEAFF. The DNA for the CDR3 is TGTGCCAGCAGCTTTATTGGCACACAGGGAAAGGGTGAAGCTTTCTTT. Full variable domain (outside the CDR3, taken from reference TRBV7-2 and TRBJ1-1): GAGVSQSPSNKVTEKGKDVELRCDPISGHTALYWYRQSLGQGLEFLIYFQGNSAPDKSGLPSDRFSAERTGGSVSTLTIQRTQQEDSAVYLCASSFIGTQGKGEAFFGQGTRLTVV.

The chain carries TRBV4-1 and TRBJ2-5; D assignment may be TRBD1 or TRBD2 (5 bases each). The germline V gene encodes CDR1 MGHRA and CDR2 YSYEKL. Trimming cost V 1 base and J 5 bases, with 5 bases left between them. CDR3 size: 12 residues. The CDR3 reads CASSQGGETQYF. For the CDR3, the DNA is TGCGCCAGCAGCCAAGGGGGGGAGACCCAGTACTTC.

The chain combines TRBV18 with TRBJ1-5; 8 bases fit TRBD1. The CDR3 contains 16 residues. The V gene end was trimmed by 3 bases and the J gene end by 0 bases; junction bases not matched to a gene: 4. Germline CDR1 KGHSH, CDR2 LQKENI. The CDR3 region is CASSPGTGGSNQPQHF. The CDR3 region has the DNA TGTGCCAGCTCACCCGGGACAGGCGGTAGCAATCAGCCCCAGCATTTT.

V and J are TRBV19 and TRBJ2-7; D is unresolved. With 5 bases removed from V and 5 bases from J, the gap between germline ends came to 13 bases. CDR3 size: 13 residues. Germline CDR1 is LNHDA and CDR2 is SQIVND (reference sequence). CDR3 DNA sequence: TGTGCCAGTAGTGATACTGTACTCCACGAGCAGTACTTC. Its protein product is CASSDTVLHEQYF.

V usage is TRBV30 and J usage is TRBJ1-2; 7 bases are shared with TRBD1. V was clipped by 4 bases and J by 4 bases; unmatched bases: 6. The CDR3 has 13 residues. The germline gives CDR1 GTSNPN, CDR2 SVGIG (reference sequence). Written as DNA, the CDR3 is TGTGCCTGGACTCTGGACAGGAGCTATGGCTACACCTTC. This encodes CAWTLDRSYGYTF.

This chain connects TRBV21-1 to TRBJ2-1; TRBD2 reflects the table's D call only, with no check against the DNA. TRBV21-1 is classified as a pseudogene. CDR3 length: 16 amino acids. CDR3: CASSKIREDSDNEQFF. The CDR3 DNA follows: TGTGCCAGCAGCAAAATTAGGGAGGACTCAGACAATGAGCAGTTCTTC.

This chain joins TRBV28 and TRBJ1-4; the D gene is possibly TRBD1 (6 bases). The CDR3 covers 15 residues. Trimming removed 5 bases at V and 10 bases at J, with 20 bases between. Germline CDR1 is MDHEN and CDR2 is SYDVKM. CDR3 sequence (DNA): TGTGCCAGCAGTCCCCAAACCTCAGGGGTGGGAAAACTGTTTTTT. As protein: CASSPQTSGVGKLFF.

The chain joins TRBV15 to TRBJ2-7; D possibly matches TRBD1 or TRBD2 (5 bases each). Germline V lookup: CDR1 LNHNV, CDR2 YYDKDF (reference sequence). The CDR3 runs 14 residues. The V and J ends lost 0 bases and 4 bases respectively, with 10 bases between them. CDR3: CATSREGAGYEQYF. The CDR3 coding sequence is TGTGCCACCAGCAGAGAAGGGGCGGGTTACGAGCAGTACTTC.

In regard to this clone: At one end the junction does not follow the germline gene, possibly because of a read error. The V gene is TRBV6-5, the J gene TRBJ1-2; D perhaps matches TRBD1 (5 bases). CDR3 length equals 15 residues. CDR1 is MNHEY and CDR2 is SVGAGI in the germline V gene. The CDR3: CASSDSGSADYGYTF. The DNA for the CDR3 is TGTGCCAGCAGTGACTCAGGGTCAGCGGACTATGGCTACACCTTC.

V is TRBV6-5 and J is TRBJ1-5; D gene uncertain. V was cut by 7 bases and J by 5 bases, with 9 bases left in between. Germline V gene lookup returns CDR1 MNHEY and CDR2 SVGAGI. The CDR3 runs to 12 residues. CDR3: CASIGTDQPQHF. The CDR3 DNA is TGTGCCAGCATTGGCACAGATCAGCCCCAGCATTTT.

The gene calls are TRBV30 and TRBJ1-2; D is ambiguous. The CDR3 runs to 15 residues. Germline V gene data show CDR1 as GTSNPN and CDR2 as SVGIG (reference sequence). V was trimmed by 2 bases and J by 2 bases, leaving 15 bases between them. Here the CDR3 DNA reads TGTGCCTGGAGTTTAAGGTTGCCGGGGAACTATGGCTACACCTTC. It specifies CAWSLRLPGNYGYTF.

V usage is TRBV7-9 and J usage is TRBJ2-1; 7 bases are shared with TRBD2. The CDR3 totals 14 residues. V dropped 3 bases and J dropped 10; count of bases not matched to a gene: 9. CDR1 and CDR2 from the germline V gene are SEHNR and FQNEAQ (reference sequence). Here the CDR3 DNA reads TGTGCCAGCAGCTTCCGGACTAGAGTTGGCGAGCAGTTCTTC. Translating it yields CASSFRTRVGEQFF.

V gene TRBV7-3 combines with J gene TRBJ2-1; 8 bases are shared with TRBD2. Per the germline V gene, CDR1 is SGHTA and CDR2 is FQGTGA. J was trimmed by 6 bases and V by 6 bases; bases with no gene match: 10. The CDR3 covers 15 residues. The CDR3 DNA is TGTGCCAGCAGACAGAGCGGGAGTCGCTTCAATGAGCAGTTCTTC. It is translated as CASRQSGSRFNEQFF.

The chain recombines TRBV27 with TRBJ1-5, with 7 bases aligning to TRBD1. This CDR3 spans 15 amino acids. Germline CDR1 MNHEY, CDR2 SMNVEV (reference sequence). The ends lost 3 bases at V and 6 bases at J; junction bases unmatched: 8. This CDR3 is CASSFQGGTLQPQHF. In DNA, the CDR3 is TGTGCCAGCAGTTTCCAAGGGGGCACGCTTCAGCCCCAGCATTTT.

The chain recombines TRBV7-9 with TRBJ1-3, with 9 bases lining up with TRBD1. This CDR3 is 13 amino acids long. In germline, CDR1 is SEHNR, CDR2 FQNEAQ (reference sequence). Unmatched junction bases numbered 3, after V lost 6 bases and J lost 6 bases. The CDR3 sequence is CASRRTGENTIYF. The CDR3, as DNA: TGTGCCAGCAGGAGGACAGGGGAAAACACCATATATTTT.

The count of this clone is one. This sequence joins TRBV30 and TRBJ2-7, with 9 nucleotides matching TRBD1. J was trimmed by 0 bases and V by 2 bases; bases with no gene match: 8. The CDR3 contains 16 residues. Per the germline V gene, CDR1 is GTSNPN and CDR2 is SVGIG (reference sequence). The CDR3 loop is CAWSTAWDRDSYEQYF. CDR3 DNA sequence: TGTGCCTGGAGTACAGCCTGGGACAGGGACTCCTACGAGCAGTACTTC.

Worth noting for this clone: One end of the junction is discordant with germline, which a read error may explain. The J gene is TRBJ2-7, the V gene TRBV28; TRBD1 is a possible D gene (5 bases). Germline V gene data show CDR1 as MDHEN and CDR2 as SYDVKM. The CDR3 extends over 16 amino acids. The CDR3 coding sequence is TGTGCTAGCAGTTTCCAATCGACAGCAACCTCCTACGAGCAGTACTTC. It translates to CASSFQSTATSYEQYF.

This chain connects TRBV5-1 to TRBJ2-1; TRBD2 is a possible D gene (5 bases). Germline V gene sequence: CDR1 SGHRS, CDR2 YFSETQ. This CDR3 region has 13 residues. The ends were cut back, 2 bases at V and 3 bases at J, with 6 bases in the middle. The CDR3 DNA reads TGCGCCAGCAGCTTAACTAGCTACAATGAGCAGTTCTTC. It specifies CASSLTSYNEQFF.

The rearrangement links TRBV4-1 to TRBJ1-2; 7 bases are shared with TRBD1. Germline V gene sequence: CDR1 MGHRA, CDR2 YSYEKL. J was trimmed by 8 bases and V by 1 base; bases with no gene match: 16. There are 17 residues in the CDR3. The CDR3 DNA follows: TGCGCCAGCAGCCAAGGGTCTCTGGGCAGGGGGTTACGAGGCTACACCTTC. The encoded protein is CASSQGSLGRGLRGYTF.

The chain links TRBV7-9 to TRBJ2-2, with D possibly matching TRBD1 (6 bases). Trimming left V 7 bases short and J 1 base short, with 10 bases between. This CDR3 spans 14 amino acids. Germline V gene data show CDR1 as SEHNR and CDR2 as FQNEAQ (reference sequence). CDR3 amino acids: CASITQGNTGELFF. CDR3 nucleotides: TGTGCCAGCATCACACAGGGGAACACCGGGGAGCTGTTTTTT. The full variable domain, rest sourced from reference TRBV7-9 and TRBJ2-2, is DTGVSQNPRHKITKRGQNVTFRCDPISEHNRLYWYRQTLGQGPEFLTYFQNEAQLEKSRLLSDRFSAERPKGSFSTLEIQRTEQGDSAMYLCASITQGNTGELFFGEGSRLTVL.

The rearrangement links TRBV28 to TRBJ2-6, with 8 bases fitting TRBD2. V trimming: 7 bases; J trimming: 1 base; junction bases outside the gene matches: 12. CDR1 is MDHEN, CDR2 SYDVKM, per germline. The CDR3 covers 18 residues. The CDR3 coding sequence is TGTGCCAGCATCCCGGTTCGGGGGGGGATTTCTGGGGCCAACGTCCTGACTTTC. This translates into CASIPVRGGISGANVLTF.

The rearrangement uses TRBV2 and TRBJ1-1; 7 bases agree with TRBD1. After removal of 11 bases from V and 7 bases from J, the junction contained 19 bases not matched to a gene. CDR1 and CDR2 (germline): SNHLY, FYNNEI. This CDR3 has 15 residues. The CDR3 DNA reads TGTGCCGGGAAAGAAAGGACAGGACCGGGCGGTGAAGCTTTCTTT. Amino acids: CAGKERTGPGGEAFF.

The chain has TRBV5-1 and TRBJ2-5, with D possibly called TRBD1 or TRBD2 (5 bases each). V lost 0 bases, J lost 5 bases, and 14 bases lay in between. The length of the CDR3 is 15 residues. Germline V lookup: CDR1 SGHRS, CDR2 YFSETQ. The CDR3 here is CASSLDRGGGETQYF. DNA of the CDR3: TGCGCCAGCAGCTTGGACCGGGGTGGGGGTGAGACCCAGTACTTC.

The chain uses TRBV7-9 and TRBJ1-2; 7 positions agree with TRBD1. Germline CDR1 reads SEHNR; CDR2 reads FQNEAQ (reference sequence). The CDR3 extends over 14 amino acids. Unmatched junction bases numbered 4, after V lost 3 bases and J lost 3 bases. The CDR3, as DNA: TGTGCCAGCAGCTTGGGACAGTCTGACTATGGCTACACCTTC. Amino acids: CASSLGQSDYGYTF.

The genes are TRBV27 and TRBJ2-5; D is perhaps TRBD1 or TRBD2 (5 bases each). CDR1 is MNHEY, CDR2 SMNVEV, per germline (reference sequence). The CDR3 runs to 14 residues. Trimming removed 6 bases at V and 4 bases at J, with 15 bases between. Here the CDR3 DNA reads TGTGCCAGCAGGAGAGGGGATCGGCGAGAGACCCAGTACTTC. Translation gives CASRRGDRRETQYF.

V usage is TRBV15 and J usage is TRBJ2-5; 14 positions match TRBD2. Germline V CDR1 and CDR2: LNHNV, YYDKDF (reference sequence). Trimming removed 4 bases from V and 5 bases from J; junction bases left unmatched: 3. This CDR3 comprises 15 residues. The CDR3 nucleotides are TGTGCCACCAGCATGGGACTAGCGGGGGATGAGACCCAGTACTTC. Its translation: CATSMGLAGDETQYF.